One sample yielded the 6 T cell receptor beta chains listed below, sequenced in a study of blood T cell repertoires in COVID-19. TCRdb keeps only in-frame clones here, not all; method: immunoSEQ multiplex PCR. In the table there are 58,000 or so clones, 78% of which are singletons. The sequenced sample was peripheral blood. The receptors come from a human donor in a cohort sampled during active COVID-19.

V and J are TRBV7-9 and TRBJ1-5, with a weak D call TRBD1 (5 bases). The germline V gene encodes CDR1 SEHNR and CDR2 FQNEAQ (reference sequence). V was pared by 5 bases and J by 0 bases, with 17 bases between. The CDR3 covers 17 residues. The CDR3 DNA follows: TGTGCCAGCAGCCGCACCGACAGCTCCTATAGCAATCAGCCCCAGCATTTT. The encoded protein is CASSRTDSSYSNQPQHF.

This chain links TRBV19 with TRBJ1-1; TRBD1 aligns across 8 bases. The CDR3 extends over 14 amino acids. CDR1 is LNHDA, CDR2 SQIVND, per germline (reference sequence). After removal of 3 bases from V and 4 bases from J, the junction contained 4 bases not matched to a gene. The CDR3: CASSMVTGGTEAFF. Here the CDR3 DNA reads TGTGCCAGTAGTATGGTTACAGGGGGCACTGAAGCTTTCTTT.

This clone turned up a few times. The chain has TRBV28 and TRBJ2-1; TRBD2 matches 9 bases. In germline, CDR1 is MDHEN, CDR2 SYDVKM. The CDR3 totals 14 residues. The ends lost 7 bases at V and 2 bases at J; junction bases unmatched: 3. The CDR3 here is CASTAGGPYNEQFF. CDR3 coding DNA: TGTGCCAGCACGGCGGGAGGGCCCTACAATGAGCAGTTCTTC.

The DNA for the CDR3 is TGTGCCAGCAGTTCCCCGGGACAGGGACCCTACGAGCAGTACTTC. This translates into CASSSPGQGPYEQYF. The rearrangement joins TRBV28 to TRBJ2-7; 9 bases align to TRBD1. The trim removed 4 bases at V and 2 bases at J, leaving 6 bases unmatched. The germline V gene has CDR1 MDHEN and CDR2 SYDVKM. The CDR3 extends over 15 amino acids. The full variable domain, with the rest looked up from reference TRBV28 and TRBJ2-7, is DVKVTQSSRYLVKRTGEKVFLECVQDMDHENMFWYRQDPGLGLRLIYFSYDVKMKEKGDIPEGYSVSREKKERFSLILESASTNQTSMYLCASSSPGQGPYEQYFGPGTRLTVT.

The chain carries TRBV6-1 and TRBJ2-7; 10 bases match TRBD2. The CDR3 runs to 15 residues. The germline gives CDR1 MNHNS, CDR2 SASEGT. Germline trimming cut 3 bases from V and 3 bases from J; bases unmatched to any gene: 5. CDR3 sequence: CASSDGTSVYYEQYF. CDR3 nucleotide sequence: TGTGCCAGCAGTGACGGGACTAGCGTATACTACGAGCAGTACTTC.

The V gene is TRBV30, the J gene TRBJ2-6; D gene uncertain. Looked up from germline, CDR1 is GTSNPN and CDR2 is SVGIG (reference sequence). This CDR3 spans 14 amino acids. Trimming took off 4 bases at V and 5 bases at J, with 12 bases between the two ends. CDR3 loop: CAWTGIIRANVLTF. CDR3 DNA sequence: TGTGCCTGGACAGGAATAATCCGGGCCAACGTCCTGACTTTC.